This T cell receptor (beta chain) appears in the sequencing data of a study of T cell responses to AZD1222 COVID-19 vaccine. Sequenced by immunoSEQ multiplex PCR; TCRdb stores in-frame clones only, minus some. Found here are approximately 180,000 clones, more than 80% of them singletons; the top ten hold around 3%. V was clipped by 4 bases and J by 3 bases, with 12 bases between them. This CDR3 contains 14 residues. The V gene's germline CDR1 is LNHNV and CDR2 YYDKDF (reference sequence). The sample was peripheral blood, taken on day 0 of AZD1222 vaccination. The chain is built from TRBV15 and TRBJ1-2, with no clear D. The sequence derives from an adult in good health. The CDR3 DNA follows: TGTGCCACCAGCAAAGGGAGGTCGGACTATGGCTACACCTTC. It encodes CATSKGRSDYGYTF.